These 24 T cell receptor beta chains share one sample of origin, sequenced in a study of Tregs in tolerant kidney transplant recipients. Sequenced by immunoSEQ multiplex PCR; TCRdb stores in-frame clones only, minus some. The sample has about 110,000 clones, 90% seen once. The sample here was CD4+ T cells from blood, taken before the transplant. All receptors come from a human donor who received a combined kidney and bone marrow transplant.

The chain joins TRBV9 to TRBJ1-5; D gene uncertain. Germline lookup yields CDR1 SGDLS and CDR2 YYNGEE. Between the trimmed V and J ends, which lost 4 bases and 3 bases, there was a span of 14 bases. This CDR3 spans 15 amino acids. CDR3 in amino acids: CASSPGSPDNQPQHF. The CDR3 coding sequence is TGTGCCAGCAGCCCGGGGTCACCAGACAATCAGCCCCAGCATTTT.

The gene calls are TRBV29-1 and TRBJ2-3; TRBD2 is a possible D gene (5 bases). Per the germline V gene, CDR1 is SQVTM and CDR2 is ANQGSEA. The CDR3 spans 12 residues. Trimming left V 4 bases short and J 5 bases short, with 10 bases between. In DNA form, the CDR3 reads TGCAGCGTTGGGGTAGCGAGAGATACGCAGTATTTT. The encoded protein is CSVGVARDTQYF.

This rearrangement joins TRBV6-1 to TRBJ2-7; TRBD1 might be the D (5 bases). The germline gives CDR1 MNHNS, CDR2 SASEGT. The CDR3 contains 13 residues. The germline V and J ends were trimmed by 4 bases and 2 bases, with 9 bases remaining between them. The CDR3 is CASSVTGAYEQYF. The CDR3 DNA is TGTGCCAGCAGTGTAACAGGTGCCTACGAGCAGTACTTC.

With respect to this clone: This same CDR3 is encoded by further DNA sequences in the sample. The rearrangement uses TRBV2 and TRBJ1-5; 9 nucleotides align to TRBD1. V dropped 6 bases and J dropped 6; count of bases not matched to a gene: 9. The germline V gene has CDR1 SNHLY and CDR2 FYNNEI. The CDR3 is made up of 15 amino acids. The CDR3 nucleotides are TGTGCCAGCAGAACACAGGGGGCGGATGGTCAGCCCCAGCATTTT. Its protein product is CASRTQGADGQPQHF.

V is TRBV4-1 and J is TRBJ2-7; unclear D gene. CDR3 length: 14 residues. Trimming stripped 0 bases from V and 6 bases from J, with 12 bases between. Germline V gene lookup returns CDR1 MGHRA and CDR2 YSYEKL. This chain's CDR3 is CASSQDRSVSEQYF. The DNA of the CDR3 is TGCGCCAGCAGCCAAGACCGAAGCGTAAGCGAGCAGTACTTC.

The chain uses TRBV6-6 and TRBJ2-7, with D possibly matching TRBD2 (7 bases). From germline, CDR1 is MNHNY and CDR2 SVGAGI (reference sequence). V was cut by 6 bases and J by 4 bases, with 19 bases left in between. The length of the CDR3 is 15 residues. CDR3 sequence (DNA): TGTGCCAGCAGCTATGCAAGAGGGGGGGGTTACGAGCAGTACTTC. This gives the protein CASSYARGGGYEQYF.

V gene TRBV7-9 combines with J gene TRBJ1-5; no firm D call. The germline CDR1 and CDR2 sequences are SEHNR and FQNEAQ (reference sequence). The CDR3 is 15 amino acids. V dropped 0 bases and J dropped 0 bases, with 6 bases sitting between them. CDR3 coding DNA: TGTGCCAGCAGCTTAGCGCGGGGTAGCAATCAGCCCCAGCATTTT. Translated: CASSLARGSNQPQHF.

The chain joins TRBV5-8 to TRBJ2-1; 8 bases are a match to TRBD2. The CDR3 has 15 residues. Trimming at V came to 3 bases and at J to 0 bases, leaving 2 bases not matched to a gene. CDR1 is SGHTS, CDR2 YDEGEE, per germline. CDR3 region: CASSSSGYSYNEQFF. The CDR3 DNA reads TGTGCCAGCAGCTCTAGCGGGTACTCCTACAATGAGCAGTTCTTC.

The chain recombines TRBV5-1 with TRBJ2-1, with D possibly being TRBD1 (5 bases). V lost 0 bases and J 6 bases, leaving 13 bases between the germline ends. CDR3 length equals 15 residues. The V gene's germline CDR1 is SGHRS and CDR2 YFSETQ. CDR3 DNA: TGCGCCAGCAGCTTGGATGGCAGGGTGGGCAATGAGCAGTTCTTC. Amino acid sequence: CASSLDGRVGNEQFF.

The rearrangement uses TRBV9 and TRBJ2-5; TRBD2 aligns across 16 bases. From germline, CDR1 is SGDLS and CDR2 YYNGEE. V dropped 2 bases and J dropped 2; count of bases not matched to a gene: 0. This CDR3 contains 16 residues. CDR3 nucleotides: TGTGCCAGCAGCGTGGGACTAGCGGGGGGGCAAGAGACCCAGTACTTC. Protein: CASSVGLAGGQETQYF.

The rearrangement links TRBV6-5 to TRBJ2-7, with 9 bases that match TRBD1. The germline V gene encodes CDR1 MNHEY and CDR2 SVGAGI. J was trimmed by 4 bases and V by 0 bases; bases with no gene match: 4. The CDR3 loop spans 15 amino acids. The CDR3 DNA reads as TGTGCCAGCAGTTACTCCGGGACAGGGATGTACGAGCAGTACTTC. Protein sequence: CASSYSGTGMYEQYF.

The rearrangement links TRBV6-6 to TRBJ1-4; 7 bases agree with TRBD1. The CDR3 is 13 residues long. Germline V CDR1 and CDR2: MNHNY, SVGAGI (reference sequence). Germline trimming cut 9 bases from V and 7 bases from J; bases unmatched to any gene: 8. As DNA, the CDR3 is TGTGCCAGTATTGCAGGGGGTCGTGAAAAACTGTTTTTT. Protein sequence: CASIAGGREKLFF.

This chain joins TRBV27 and TRBJ1-2, with D possibly matching TRBD1 (6 bases). In germline, CDR1 is MNHEY, CDR2 SMNVEV (reference sequence). The CDR3 runs 13 residues. V was trimmed by 5 bases and J by 6 bases, leaving 13 bases between them. CDR3 in amino acids: CASSLQGSHGYTF. CDR3 sequence (DNA): TGTGCCAGCAGTCTACAGGGTTCCCATGGCTACACCTTC.

The chain has TRBV5-1 and TRBJ1-1; a weak D match, TRBD1 (5 bases). Germline V lookup: CDR1 SGHRS, CDR2 YFSETQ. This CDR3 region has 14 residues. The V and J ends lost 4 bases and 7 bases respectively, with 17 bases between them. This CDR3 is CASSATTGRGEAFF. The CDR3 bases are TGCGCCAGCAGCGCGACGACGGGGCGGGGTGAAGCTTTCTTT.

The CDR3: CAIREGTDTQYF. CDR3 bases: TGTGCCATCCGGGAGGGAACAGATACGCAGTATTTT. The J gene is TRBJ2-3, the V gene TRBV10-3, with 8 positions matching TRBD2. The CDR3 loop spans 12 amino acids. V dropped 8 bases and J dropped 3; count of bases not matched to a gene: 1. The germline V gene encodes CDR1 ENHRY and CDR2 SYGVKD.

J is TRBJ2-5 and V is TRBV5-1; TRBD2 agrees at 10 bases. The CDR3 totals 16 residues. Germline-derived CDR1 and CDR2 are SGHRS and YFSETQ. The V and J ends lost 0 bases and 5 bases, in that order; junction bases with no gene match: 7. The chain's CDR3 is CASSLGIAGGVETQYF. CDR3 DNA: TGCGCCAGCAGCTTGGGTATAGCGGGGGGTGTTGAGACCCAGTACTTC. The variable domain in full, completed from reference TRBV5-1 and TRBJ2-5, reads KAGVTQTPRYLIKTRGQQVTLSCSPISGHRSVSWYQQTPGQGLQFLFEYFSETQRNKGNFPGRFSGRQFSNSRSEMNVSTLELGDSALYLCASSLGIAGGVETQYFGPGTRLLVL.

V usage is TRBV25-1 and J usage is TRBJ1-6, with D possibly TRBD1 on 6 matching bases. Germline lookup yields CDR1 MGHDK and CDR2 SYGVNS. The CDR3 runs to 13 residues. With 4 bases removed from V and 9 bases from J, the gap between germline ends came to 10 bases. The CDR3 bases are TGTGCCAGCAGTGTAGGGGGAGCTTCACCCCTCCACTTT. This translates into CASSVGGASPLHF. Full variable domain (missing parts from reference TRBV25-1 and TRBJ1-6): EADIYQTPRYLVIGTGKKITLECSQTMGHDKMYWYQQDPGMELHLIHYSYGVNSTEKGDLSSESTVSRIRTEHFPLTLESARPSHTSQYLCASSVGGASPLHFGNGTRLTVT.

This rearrangement joins TRBV28 to TRBJ2-1; possible D gene TRBD2, 6 bases. Per the germline V gene, CDR1 is MDHEN and CDR2 is SYDVKM. Trimming removed 7 bases from V and 2 bases from J, with 15 bases in between. CDR3 length equals 15 residues. This CDR3 is CASNSLSGTYNEQFF. In nucleotides, the CDR3 is TGTGCCAGCAACTCTCTTAGCGGTACCTACAATGAGCAGTTCTTC.

The chain has TRBV6-6 and TRBJ2-7; D is possibly TRBD1 (5 bases). This CDR3 is 11 amino acids long. Germline assignment: CDR1 MNHNY and CDR2 SVGAGI (reference sequence). With 8 bases removed from V and 5 bases from J, the gap between germline ends came to 10 bases. DNA of the CDR3: TGTGCCAGCCGTCGCAGGGACGAGCAGTACTTC. Protein sequence: CASRRRDEQYF.

This chain joins TRBV6-6 and TRBJ1-2; TRBD1 matches 7 bases. J gave up 7 bases and V 6 bases, and 8 bases lay outside the gene matches. Per germline, CDR1 MNHNY and CDR2 SVGAGI (reference sequence). This CDR3 has 13 amino acids. CDR3 sequence: CASSPTGARGYTF. CDR3 nucleotide sequence: TGTGCCAGCAGCCCCACAGGGGCTCGTGGCTACACCTTC.

The V and J genes are TRBV19 and TRBJ2-2, with TRBD2 matching over 12 bases. Trimming at V came to 7 bases and at J to 4 bases, leaving 1 base not matched to a gene. This CDR3 has 14 residues. Germline V gene sequence: CDR1 LNHDA, CDR2 SQIVND (reference sequence). This CDR3 is CASTGLAGTGELFF. The DNA for the CDR3 is TGTGCCAGTACGGGACTAGCGGGCACCGGGGAGCTGTTTTTT.

This chain connects TRBV9 to TRBJ2-1, with 9 bases identical to TRBD1. The CDR3 is 15 residues long. Germline lookup yields CDR1 SGDLS and CDR2 YYNGEE. J gave up 7 bases and V 4 bases, and 9 bases lay outside the gene matches. CDR3 amino acids: CASSSRDRAANEQFF. The DNA of the CDR3 is TGTGCCAGCAGCTCCCGGGACAGGGCGGCGAATGAGCAGTTCTTC.

J is TRBJ1-5 and V is TRBV6-6; tentative D call: TRBD1 (5 bases). CDR3 length: 14 amino acids. V lost 0 bases and J lost 6, with 9 bases in between. Germline values: CDR1 MNHNY, CDR2 SVGAGI (reference sequence). The DNA of the CDR3 is TGTGCCAGCAGTTACTCGTCCGGGGGTCAGCCCCAGCATTTT. Translated: CASSYSSGGQPQHF.

The chain couples TRBV6-5 to TRBJ2-4; 8 nucleotides align to TRBD2. Germline loops: CDR1 MNHEY, CDR2 SVGAGI. CDR3 length: 13 amino acids. V shed 0 bases, J shed 15 bases, and the junction held 7 bases outside the gene matches. The CDR3 region is CASSYSPDSGGYF. CDR3 DNA: TGTGCCAGCAGTTACTCCCCCGACAGCGGGGGGTACTTC.